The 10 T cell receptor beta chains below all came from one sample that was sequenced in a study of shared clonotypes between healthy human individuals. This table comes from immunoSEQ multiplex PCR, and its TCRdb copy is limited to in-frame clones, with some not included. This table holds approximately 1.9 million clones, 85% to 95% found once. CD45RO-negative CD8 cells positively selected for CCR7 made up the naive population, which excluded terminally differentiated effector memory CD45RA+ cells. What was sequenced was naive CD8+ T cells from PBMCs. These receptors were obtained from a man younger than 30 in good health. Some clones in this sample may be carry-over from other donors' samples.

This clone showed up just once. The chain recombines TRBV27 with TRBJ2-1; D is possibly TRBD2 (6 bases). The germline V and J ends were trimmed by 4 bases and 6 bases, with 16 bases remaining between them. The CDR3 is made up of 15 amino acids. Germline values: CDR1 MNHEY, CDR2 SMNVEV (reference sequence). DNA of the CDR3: TGTGCCAGCAGTTCTGGTTGGGGGGTTTTCAATGAGCAGTTCTTC. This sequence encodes CASSSGWGVFNEQFF.

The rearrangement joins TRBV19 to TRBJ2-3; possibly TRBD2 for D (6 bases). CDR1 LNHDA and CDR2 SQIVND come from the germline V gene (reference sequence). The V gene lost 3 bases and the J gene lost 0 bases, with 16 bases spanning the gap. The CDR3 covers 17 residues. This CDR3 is CASSMGKLAISTDTQYF. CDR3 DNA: TGTGCCAGTAGTATGGGAAAGCTAGCGATTAGCACAGATACGCAGTATTTT.

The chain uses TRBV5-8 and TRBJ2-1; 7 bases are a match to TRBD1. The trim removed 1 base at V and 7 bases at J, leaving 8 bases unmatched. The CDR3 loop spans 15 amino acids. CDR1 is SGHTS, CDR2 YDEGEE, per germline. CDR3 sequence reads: CASSLLWQGDNEQFF. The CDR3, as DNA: TGTGCCAGCAGCTTGTTGTGGCAGGGGGATAATGAGCAGTTCTTC.

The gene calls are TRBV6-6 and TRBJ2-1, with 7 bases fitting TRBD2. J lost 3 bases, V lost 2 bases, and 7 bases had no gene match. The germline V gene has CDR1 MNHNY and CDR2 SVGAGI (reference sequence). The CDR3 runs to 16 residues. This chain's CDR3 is CASSYPSGADYNEQFF. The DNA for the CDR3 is TGTGCCAGCAGTTACCCGAGCGGGGCTGACTACAATGAGCAGTTCTTC.

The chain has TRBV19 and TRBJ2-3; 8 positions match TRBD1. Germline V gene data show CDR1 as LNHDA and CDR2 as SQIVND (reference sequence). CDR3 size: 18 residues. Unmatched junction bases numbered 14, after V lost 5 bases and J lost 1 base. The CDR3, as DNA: TGTGCCAGTAGTTTTTCCGGGGCCCAGGGGGCACGCACAGATACGCAGTATTTT. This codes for CASSFSGAQGARTDTQYF.

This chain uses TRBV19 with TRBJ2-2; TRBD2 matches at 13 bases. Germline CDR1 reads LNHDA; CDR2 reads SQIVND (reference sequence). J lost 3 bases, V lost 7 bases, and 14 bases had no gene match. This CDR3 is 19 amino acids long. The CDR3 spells CASNPPGLAGPWDTGELFF. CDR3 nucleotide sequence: TGTGCCAGTAACCCACCGGGACTAGCGGGGCCGTGGGACACCGGGGAGCTGTTTTTT.

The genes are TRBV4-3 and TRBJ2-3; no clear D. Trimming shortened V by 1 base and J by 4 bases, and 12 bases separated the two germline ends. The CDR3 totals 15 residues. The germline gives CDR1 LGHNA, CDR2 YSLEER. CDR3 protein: CASSQGPAAADTQYF. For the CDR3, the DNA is TGCGCCAGCAGCCAAGGCCCGGCCGCCGCAGATACGCAGTATTTT.

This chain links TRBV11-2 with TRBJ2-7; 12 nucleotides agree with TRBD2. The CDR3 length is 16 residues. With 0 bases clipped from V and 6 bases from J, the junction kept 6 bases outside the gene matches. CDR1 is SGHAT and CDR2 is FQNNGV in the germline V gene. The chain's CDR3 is CASSLEGLAGIIEQYF. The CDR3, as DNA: TGTGCCAGCAGCTTAGAAGGACTAGCGGGAATAATCGAGCAGTACTTC.

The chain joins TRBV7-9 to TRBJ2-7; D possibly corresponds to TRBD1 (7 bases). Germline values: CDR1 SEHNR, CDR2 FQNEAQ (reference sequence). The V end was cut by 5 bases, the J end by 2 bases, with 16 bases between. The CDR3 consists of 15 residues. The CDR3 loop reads CASSPFRGTAYEQYF. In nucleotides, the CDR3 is TGTGCCAGCAGCCCCTTCCGGGGGACAGCCTACGAGCAGTACTTC.

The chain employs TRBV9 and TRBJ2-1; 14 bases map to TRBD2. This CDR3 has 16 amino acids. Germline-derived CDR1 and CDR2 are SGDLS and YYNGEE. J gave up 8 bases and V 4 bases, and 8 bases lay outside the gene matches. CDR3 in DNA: TGTGCCAGCAGCACCGAGGGACTAGCGGGAGCCCATGAGCAGTTCTTC. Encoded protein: CASSTEGLAGAHEQFF. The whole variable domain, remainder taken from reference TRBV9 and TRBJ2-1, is DSGVTQTPKHLITATGQRVTLRCSPRSGDLSVYWYQQSLDQGLQFLIQYYNGEERAKGNILERFSAQQFPDLHSELNLSSLELGDSALYFCASSTEGLAGAHEQFFGPGTRLTVL.